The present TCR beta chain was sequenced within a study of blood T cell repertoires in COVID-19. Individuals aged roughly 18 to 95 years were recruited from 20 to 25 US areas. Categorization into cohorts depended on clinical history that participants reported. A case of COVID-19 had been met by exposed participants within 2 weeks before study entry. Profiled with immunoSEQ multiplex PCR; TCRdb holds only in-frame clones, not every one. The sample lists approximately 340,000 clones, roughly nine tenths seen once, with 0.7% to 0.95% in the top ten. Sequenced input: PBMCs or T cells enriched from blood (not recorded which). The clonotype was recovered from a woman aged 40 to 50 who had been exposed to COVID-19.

The CDR3 coding sequence is TGTGCCAGCAGCTACTTAAGGGGAGGGTTCACAGGAAACACCATATATTTT. It yields the protein CASSYLRGGFTGNTIYF. The V gene is TRBV7-8, the J gene TRBJ1-3; tentatively, D is TRBD1 (5 bases). V dropped 4 bases and J dropped 4 bases, with 20 bases sitting between them. Looked up from germline, CDR1 is SGHVS and CDR2 is FQNEAQ. This CDR3 contains 17 residues.